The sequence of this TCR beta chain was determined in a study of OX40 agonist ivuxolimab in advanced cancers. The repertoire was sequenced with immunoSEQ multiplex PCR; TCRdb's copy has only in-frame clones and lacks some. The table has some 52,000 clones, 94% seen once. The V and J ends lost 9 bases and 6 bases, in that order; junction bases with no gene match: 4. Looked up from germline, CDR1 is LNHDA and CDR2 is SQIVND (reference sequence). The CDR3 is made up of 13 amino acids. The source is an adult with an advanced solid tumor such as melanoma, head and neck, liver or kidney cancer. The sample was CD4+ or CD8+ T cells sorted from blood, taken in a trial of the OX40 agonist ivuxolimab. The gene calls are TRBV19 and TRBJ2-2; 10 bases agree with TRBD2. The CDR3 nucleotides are TGTGCCAGCGGACTAGCGGAATCCGGGGAGCTGTTTTTT. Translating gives CASGLAESGELFF.